This entry features one TCR beta chain sequence. Antigen: not known. Germline CDR1 SGHRS, CDR2 YFSETQ. V dropped 0 bases and J dropped 0 bases, with 12 bases sitting between them. CDR3 length: 16 residues. Primers for the PCR totalled 60 Vbeta and 13 Jbeta. Method: immunoSEQ multiplex PCR; TCRdb's copy keeps in-frame clones and lacks some. Altogether some 140,000 clones are present, nearly 80% being singletons, with the ten largest covering roughly 0.99%. This sample stems from a study of cytomegalovirus exposure and HLA in healthy donors. Points from the study as a whole: The authors considered a cluster of highly shared sequence variants likely to be a sequencing artifact. A later analysis, which compared TCR beta chains of equal frequency, found the HLA-associated ones more clonally expanded. TRBV6-2, TRBV6-3 and other indistinguishable V segments were excluded. The classifier reportedly diagnosed cytomegalovirus status with high sensitivity and specificity.

The sample comprised PBMCs. The TCR originated in a male donor in good health and CMV-seronegative. The chain is built from TRBV5-1 and TRBJ1-2, with no clear D. This CDR3 is CASSLEAGPANYGYTF. Written as DNA, the CDR3 is TGCGCCAGCAGCTTGGAGGCAGGCCCAGCTAACTATGGCTACACCTTC.